Presented here are 23 T cell receptor beta chains from one specimen sequenced in a study of T cell responses to AZD1222 COVID-19 vaccine. The repertoire was sequenced with immunoSEQ multiplex PCR; TCRdb's copy has only in-frame clones and lacks some. The repertoire includes around 180,000 clones, about 94% of them detected once, and about 9.3% sits in the top ten. Sequences were derived from peripheral blood, sampled on day 0 of AZD1222 vaccination. The receptors were gathered from an adult in good health.

V and J are TRBV9 and TRBJ1-2; D unclear. The germline V gene encodes CDR1 SGDLS and CDR2 YYNGEE. V gave up 3 bases and J gave up 5 bases, with 26 bases separating them. This CDR3 region has 18 residues. CDR3 amino acids: CASSAPLSAKRGEYGYTF. DNA of the CDR3: TGTGCCAGCAGCGCCCCTCTATCGGCAAAACGGGGAGAGTATGGCTACACCTTC. Full variable domain (remainder filled in from reference TRBV9 and TRBJ1-2): DSGVTQTPKHLITATGQRVTLRCSPRSGDLSVYWYQQSLDQGLQFLIQYYNGEERAKGNILERFSAQQFPDLHSELNLSSLELGDSALYFCASSAPLSAKRGEYGYTFGSGTRLTVV.

The V call is TRBV5-1, the J call TRBJ1-2, with D maybe TRBD1 (6 bases). The CDR3 runs 14 residues. The V gene lost 6 bases and the J gene lost 3 bases, with 15 bases spanning the gap. Germline V gene lookup returns CDR1 SGHRS and CDR2 YFSETQ. The CDR3 DNA is TGCGCCAGCACCAGGGGCAGGGAGGACTATGGCTACACCTTC. The encoded protein is CASTRGREDYGYTF.

The V gene is TRBV5-4, the J gene TRBJ2-4; D is perhaps TRBD1 or TRBD2 (7 bases each). V was trimmed by 5 bases and J by 0 bases, leaving 15 bases between them. CDR3 length: 16 amino acids. Germline CDR1 SGHNT, CDR2 YYREEE (reference sequence). CDR3 amino acids: CASSRDREGAKNIQYF. The CDR3 bases are TGTGCCAGCAGTCGCGACAGGGAGGGAGCCAAAAACATTCAGTACTTC. The full variable domain, with the rest looked up from reference TRBV5-4 and TRBJ2-4, is ETGVTQSPTHLIKTRGQQVTLRCSSQSGHNTVSWYQQALGQGPQFIFQYYREEENGRGNFPPRFSGLQFPNYSSELNVNALELDDSALYLCASSRDREGAKNIQYFGAGTRLSVL.

The V gene is TRBV19, the J gene TRBJ1-5, with 7 bases lining up with TRBD1. Germline loops: CDR1 LNHDA, CDR2 SQIVND (reference sequence). With V trimmed by 5 bases and J by 3 bases, 4 bases remained unmatched. The CDR3 is 14 residues long. The CDR3 reads CASSPGTDNQPQHF. CDR3 DNA: TGTGCCAGTAGTCCGGGGACAGACAATCAGCCCCAGCATTTT.

This clone showed up just once. This chain connects TRBV28 to TRBJ1-2; D gene uncertain. CDR1 is MDHEN and CDR2 is SYDVKM in the germline V gene. This CDR3 region has 15 residues. Trimming pared 5 bases from V and 4 bases from J, leaving 17 bases between. CDR3 sequence (DNA): TGTGCCAGCAGTCCCCCTTTTGCTGGGCCCTATGGCTACACCTTC. This gives the protein CASSPPFAGPYGYTF.

The J gene is TRBJ2-2, the V gene TRBV19; D unresolved. Germline V gives CDR1 LNHDA, CDR2 SQIVND (reference sequence). This CDR3 region has 13 residues. With 6 bases removed from V and 1 base from J, the gap between germline ends came to 6 bases. DNA of the CDR3: TGTGCCAGTAGCCGCCTGAACACCGGGGAGCTGTTTTTT. Residues: CASSRLNTGELFF.

The rearrangement links TRBV3-1 (or the pseudogene TRBV3-2) to TRBJ1-3; perhaps TRBD1 as D (6 bases). The CDR3 covers 16 residues. V was clipped by 4 bases and J by 1 base, with 14 bases between them. Germline-derived CDR1 and CDR2 are LGHDT and YNNKEL (reference sequence). For the CDR3, the DNA is TGTGCCAGCAGCCTGGGACACGGCGGGTCTGGAAACACCATATATTTT. This gives the protein CASSLGHGGSGNTIYF.

This clone has only a few counts. This sequence joins TRBV18 and TRBJ2-2; possible D gene TRBD2, 5 bases. CDR1 KGHSH and CDR2 LQKENI come from the germline V gene. The CDR3 sequence is 17 residues long. Between the trimmed V and J ends, which lost 6 bases and 6 bases, there was a span of 23 bases. CDR3 coding DNA: TGTGCCAGCTCCAACCCCGGCGGACTCACATCTGCCGGGGAGCTGTTTTTT. Translation: CASSNPGGLTSAGELFF.

This chain links TRBV27 with TRBJ2-1; a possible D gene is TRBD2 (6 bases). This CDR3 is built from 14 residues. The V gene lost 10 bases and the J gene lost 4 bases, with 17 bases spanning the gap. The germline V gene has CDR1 MNHEY and CDR2 SMNVEV (reference sequence). Written as DNA, the CDR3 is TGTGCCACATCATGGGGGGAGGCATACAATGAGCAGTTCTTC. This gives the protein CATSWGEAYNEQFF.

The chain combines TRBV19 with TRBJ2-5; D call uncertain. Trimming shortened V by 1 base and J by 2 bases, and 11 bases separated the two germline ends. CDR3 size: 15 residues. Germline V gene data show CDR1 as LNHDA and CDR2 as SQIVND (reference sequence). The CDR3 DNA reads TGTGCCAGTAGTATAGGGCCTGGTTGGCAAGAGACCCAGTACTTC. Protein: CASSIGPGWQETQYF.

The J gene is TRBJ2-5, the V gene TRBV9; 9 bases are shared with TRBD1. The germline V gene encodes CDR1 SGDLS and CDR2 YYNGEE. V gave up 4 bases and J gave up 1 base; unmatched junction bases: 2. The CDR3 is 14 residues long. The chain's CDR3 is CASSLGQGQETQYF. In DNA, the CDR3 is TGTGCCAGCAGCCTGGGACAGGGCCAAGAGACCCAGTACTTC.

The chain links TRBV19 to TRBJ1-1; no clear D. V was shortened by 7 bases and J by 2 bases, with 17 bases between the two germline ends. Looked up from germline, CDR1 is LNHDA and CDR2 is SQIVND (reference sequence). The CDR3 runs 15 residues. CDR3 bases: TGTGCCAGTACCTCGCGACGGGCAGATAACACTGAAGCTTTCTTT. It specifies CASTSRRADNTEAFF.

This chain links TRBV28 with TRBJ2-7, with D possibly matching TRBD1 (5 bases). The CDR3 covers 14 residues. V was shortened by 2 bases and J by 3 bases, with 11 bases between the two germline ends. CDR1 is MDHEN and CDR2 is SYDVKM in the germline V gene. CDR3 sequence: CASSLSGANYEQYF. The CDR3 nucleotides are TGTGCCAGCAGTTTAAGTGGGGCTAACTACGAGCAGTACTTC.

In this sample, this clone turned up once. This chain links TRBV7-3 with TRBJ2-2; D gene uncertain. V was shortened by 5 bases and J by 5 bases, with 9 bases between the two germline ends. CDR1 and CDR2 from the germline V gene are SGHTA and FQGTGA. The CDR3 has 13 residues. The CDR3 sequence is CASSVDHTGELFF. The CDR3 DNA sequence: TGTGCCAGCAGCGTCGACCATACCGGGGAGCTGTTTTTT.

V usage is TRBV28 and J usage is TRBJ1-2; tentatively, D is TRBD1 (5 bases). With 7 bases removed from V and 0 bases from J, the gap between germline ends came to 9 bases. In germline, CDR1 is MDHEN, CDR2 SYDVKM. The CDR3 extends over 13 amino acids. CDR3 sequence (DNA): TGTGCCAGCAATCGGGGCCCTAACTATGGCTACACCTTC. This encodes CASNRGPNYGYTF.

This chain connects TRBV2 to TRBJ2-2; 13 positions match TRBD2. The CDR3 runs to 16 residues. Germline assignment: CDR1 SNHLY and CDR2 FYNNEI. The trim removed 6 bases at V and 4 bases at J, leaving 5 bases unmatched. The CDR3 DNA sequence: TGTGCCAGCAGGCTACTAGCGGGAGGGGTCACCGGGGAGCTGTTTTTT. The encoded protein is CASRLLAGGVTGELFF.

The V gene is TRBV19, the J gene TRBJ1-5; TRBD1 is a possible D gene (5 bases). The germline V gene has CDR1 LNHDA and CDR2 SQIVND (reference sequence). The V end lost 3 bases, the J end lost 4 bases, and 16 bases lay between the germline ends. The CDR3 spans 16 residues. The CDR3 spells CASSILLGQGNQPQHF. DNA of the CDR3: TGTGCCAGTAGTATCTTATTGGGGCAAGGGAATCAGCCCCAGCATTTT.

CDR3 sequence (DNA): TGCAGCGTCAACAGGGCCCGCCAAGAGACCCAGTACTTC. It translates to CSVNRARQETQYF. The chain joins TRBV29-1 to TRBJ2-5, with D maybe TRBD1 (6 bases). The V gene lost 6 bases and the J gene lost 1 base, with 12 bases spanning the gap. Germline lookup yields CDR1 SQVTM and CDR2 ANQGSEA. The CDR3 spans 13 residues.

V usage is TRBV10-3 and J usage is TRBJ1-1; possibly TRBD1 for D (6 bases). The CDR3 runs to 15 residues. The V gene's germline CDR1 is ENHRY and CDR2 SYGVKD. Trimming took off 2 bases at V and 6 bases at J, with 16 bases between the two ends. The CDR3 region has the DNA TGTGCCATCAGTGAGGGGGGGCATTCGATTGCTGAAGCTTTCTTT. Residues: CAISEGGHSIAEAFF.

The rearrangement links TRBV10-1 to TRBJ1-1, with D possibly being TRBD1 (6 bases). Looked up from germline, CDR1 is WNHNN and CDR2 is SYGVQD (reference sequence). V gave up 5 bases and J gave up 2 bases, with 15 bases separating them. CDR3 length equals 15 residues. In nucleotides, the CDR3 is TGCGCCAGCAGTCCCCAGGGGAGAATTAACACTGAAGCTTTCTTT. Protein: CASSPQGRINTEAFF.

The chain links TRBV4-1 to TRBJ2-5, with D perhaps matching TRBD2 (5 bases). The V end was cut by 3 bases, the J end by 1 base, with 12 bases between. CDR3 size: 15 residues. Germline CDR1 is MGHRA and CDR2 is YSYEKL. The DNA of the CDR3 is TGCGCCAGCAGCCAGGGCGGGCTGGCCCAAGAGACCCAGTACTTC. It translates to CASSQGGLAQETQYF.

J is TRBJ1-6 and V is TRBV7-6; tentative D call: TRBD1 (6 bases). This CDR3 contains 15 residues. The V and J ends lost 0 bases and 7 bases respectively, with 10 bases between them. Germline lookup yields CDR1 SGHVS and CDR2 FNYEAQ. The DNA of the CDR3 is TGTGCCAGCAGCTTAGCCCAGGGGAGAAATTCACCCCTCCACTTT. This gives the protein CASSLAQGRNSPLHF.

The gene calls are TRBV7-8 and TRBJ2-6, with D perhaps matching TRBD1 (5 bases). The CDR3 extends over 16 amino acids. V was pared by 8 bases and J by 2 bases, with 16 bases between. Germline CDR1 reads SGHVS; CDR2 reads FQNEAQ. CDR3 residues: CASRHLDRAGANVLTF. CDR3 sequence (DNA): TGTGCCAGCCGACACCTAGACAGAGCTGGGGCCAACGTCCTGACTTTC.